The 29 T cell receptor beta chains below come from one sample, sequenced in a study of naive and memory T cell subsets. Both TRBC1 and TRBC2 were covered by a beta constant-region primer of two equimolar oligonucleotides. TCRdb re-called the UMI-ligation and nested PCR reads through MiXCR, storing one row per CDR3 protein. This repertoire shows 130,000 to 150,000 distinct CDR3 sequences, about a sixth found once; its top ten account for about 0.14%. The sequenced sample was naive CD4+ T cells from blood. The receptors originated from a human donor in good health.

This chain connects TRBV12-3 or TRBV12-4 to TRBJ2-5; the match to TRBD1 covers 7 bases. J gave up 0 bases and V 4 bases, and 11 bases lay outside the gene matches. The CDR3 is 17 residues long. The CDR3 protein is CASSSYSGRGYQETQYF. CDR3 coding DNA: TGTGCCAGCAGTTCCTACTCAGGCAGGGGGTACCAAGAGACCCAGTACTTC.

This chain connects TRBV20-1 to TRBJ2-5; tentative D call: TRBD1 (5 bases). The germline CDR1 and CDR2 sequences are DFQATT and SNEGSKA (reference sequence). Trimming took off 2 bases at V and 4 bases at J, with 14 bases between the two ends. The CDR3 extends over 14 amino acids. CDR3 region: CSARIPQGTETQYF. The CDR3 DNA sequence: TGCAGTGCTAGAATCCCCCAGGGTACAGAGACCCAGTACTTC.

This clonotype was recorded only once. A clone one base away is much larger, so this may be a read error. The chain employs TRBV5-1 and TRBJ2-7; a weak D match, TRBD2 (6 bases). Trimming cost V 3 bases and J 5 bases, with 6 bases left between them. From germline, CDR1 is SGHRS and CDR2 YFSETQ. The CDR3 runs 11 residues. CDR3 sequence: CASSWEDEQYF. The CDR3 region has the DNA TGCGCCAGCAGCTGGGAGGACGAGCAGTACTTC.

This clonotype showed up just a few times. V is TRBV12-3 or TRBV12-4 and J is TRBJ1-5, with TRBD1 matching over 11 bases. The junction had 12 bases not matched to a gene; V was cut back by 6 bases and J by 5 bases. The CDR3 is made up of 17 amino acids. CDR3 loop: CASRFTEDRGLYQPQHF. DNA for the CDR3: TGTGCCAGCAGATTTACGGAGGACAGGGGGCTGTATCAGCCCCAGCATTTT.

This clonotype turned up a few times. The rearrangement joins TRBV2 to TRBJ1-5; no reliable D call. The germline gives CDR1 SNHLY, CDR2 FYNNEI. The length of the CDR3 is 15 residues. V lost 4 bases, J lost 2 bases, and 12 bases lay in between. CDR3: CASSALWLGNQPQHF. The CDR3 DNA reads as TGTGCCAGCAGTGCCTTGTGGCTAGGCAATCAGCCCCAGCATTTT.

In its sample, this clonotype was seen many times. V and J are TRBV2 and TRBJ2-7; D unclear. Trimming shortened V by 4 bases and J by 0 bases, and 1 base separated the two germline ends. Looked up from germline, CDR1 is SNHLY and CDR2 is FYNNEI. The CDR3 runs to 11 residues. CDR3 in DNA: TGTGCCAGCAGTGCCTCCTACGAGCAGTACTTC. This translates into CASSASYEQYF. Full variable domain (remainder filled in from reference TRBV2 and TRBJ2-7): EPEVTQTPSHQVTQMGQEVILRCVPISNHLYFYWYRQILGQKVEFLVSFYNNEISEKSEIFDDQFSVERPDGSNFTLKIRSTKLEDSAMYFCASSASYEQYFGPGTRLTVT.

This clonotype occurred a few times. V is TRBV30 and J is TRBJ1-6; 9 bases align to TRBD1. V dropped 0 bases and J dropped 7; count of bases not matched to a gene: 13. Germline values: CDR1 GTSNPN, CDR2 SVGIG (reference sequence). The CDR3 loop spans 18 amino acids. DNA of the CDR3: TGTGCCTGGAGTGTACGAAAACAGGGGACAGGGATGAATTCACCCCTCCACTTT. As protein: CAWSVRKQGTGMNSPLHF.

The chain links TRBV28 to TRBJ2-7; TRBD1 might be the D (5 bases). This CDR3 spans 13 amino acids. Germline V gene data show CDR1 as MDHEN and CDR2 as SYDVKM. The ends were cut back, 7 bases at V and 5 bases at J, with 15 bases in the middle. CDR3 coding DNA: TGTGCCAGCACCCCCGCCAGGGTGCACGAGCAGTACTTC. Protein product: CASTPARVHEQYF.

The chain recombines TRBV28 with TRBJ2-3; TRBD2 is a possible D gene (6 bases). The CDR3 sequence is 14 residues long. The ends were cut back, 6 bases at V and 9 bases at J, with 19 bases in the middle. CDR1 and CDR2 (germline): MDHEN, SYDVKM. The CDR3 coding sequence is TGTGCCAGCAGGACCCCCGGGACTCCTAAAACGCAGTATTTT. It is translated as CASRTPGTPKTQYF.

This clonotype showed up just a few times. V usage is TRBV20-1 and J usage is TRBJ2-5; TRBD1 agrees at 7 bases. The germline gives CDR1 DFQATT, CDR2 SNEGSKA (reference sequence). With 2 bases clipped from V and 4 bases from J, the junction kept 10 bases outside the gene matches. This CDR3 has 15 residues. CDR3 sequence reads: CSARPGGRGTETQYF. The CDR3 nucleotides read TGCAGTGCTAGACCAGGTGGCAGGGGGACAGAGACCCAGTACTTC.

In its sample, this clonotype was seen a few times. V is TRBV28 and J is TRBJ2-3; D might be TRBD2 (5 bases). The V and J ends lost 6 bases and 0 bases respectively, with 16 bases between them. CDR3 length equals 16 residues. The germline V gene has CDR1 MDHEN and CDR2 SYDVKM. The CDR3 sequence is CASRNSKRISTDTQYF. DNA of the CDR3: TGTGCCAGCAGGAACTCAAAGCGGATTAGCACAGATACGCAGTATTTT.

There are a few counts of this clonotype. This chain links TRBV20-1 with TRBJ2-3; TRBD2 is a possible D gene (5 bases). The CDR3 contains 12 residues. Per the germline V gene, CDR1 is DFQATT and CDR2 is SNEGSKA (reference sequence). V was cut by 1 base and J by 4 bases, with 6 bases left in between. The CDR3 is CSARGGADTQYF. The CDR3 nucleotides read TGCAGTGCTAGAGGGGGAGCAGATACGCAGTATTTT.

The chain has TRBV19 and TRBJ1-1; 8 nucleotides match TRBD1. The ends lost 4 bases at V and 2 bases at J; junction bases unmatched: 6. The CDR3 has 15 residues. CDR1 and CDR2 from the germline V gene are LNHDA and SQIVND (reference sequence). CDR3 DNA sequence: TGTGCCAGTAGTACCGGACAGGGAGTTAACACTGAAGCTTTCTTT. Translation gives CASSTGQGVNTEAFF.

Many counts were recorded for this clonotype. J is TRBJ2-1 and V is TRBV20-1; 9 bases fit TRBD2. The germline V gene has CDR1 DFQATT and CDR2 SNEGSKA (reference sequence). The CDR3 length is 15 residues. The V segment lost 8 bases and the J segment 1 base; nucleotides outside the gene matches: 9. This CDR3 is CSMPGTSRSYNEQFF. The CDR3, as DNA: TGCAGTATGCCCGGGACTAGCAGGTCCTACAATGAGCAGTTCTTC.

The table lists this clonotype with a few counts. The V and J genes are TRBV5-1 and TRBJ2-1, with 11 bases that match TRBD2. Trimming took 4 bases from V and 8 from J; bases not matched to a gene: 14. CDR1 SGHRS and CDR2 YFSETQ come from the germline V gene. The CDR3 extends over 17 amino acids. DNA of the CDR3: TGCGCCAGCAGCCCATCCTACGCTAGCGGGAGGACCGATGAGCAGTTCTTC. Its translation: CASSPSYASGRTDEQFF.

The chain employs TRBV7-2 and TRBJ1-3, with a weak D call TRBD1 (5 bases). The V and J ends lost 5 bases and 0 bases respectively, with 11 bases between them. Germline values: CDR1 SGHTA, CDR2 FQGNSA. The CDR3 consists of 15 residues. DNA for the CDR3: TGTGCCAGCAGCGCCGCAGGGAGCTCTGGAAACACCATATATTTT. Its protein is CASSAAGSSGNTIYF.

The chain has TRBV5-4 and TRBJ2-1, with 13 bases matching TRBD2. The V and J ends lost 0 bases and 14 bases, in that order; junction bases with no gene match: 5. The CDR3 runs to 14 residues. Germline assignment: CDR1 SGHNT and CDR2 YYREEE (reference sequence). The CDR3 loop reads CASSLGTSGRLEFF. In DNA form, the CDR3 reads TGTGCCAGCAGCTTGGGGACTAGCGGGAGACTGGAGTTCTTC. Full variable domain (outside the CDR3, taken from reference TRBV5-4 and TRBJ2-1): ETGVTQSPTHLIKTRGQQVTLRCSSQSGHNTVSWYQQALGQGPQFIFQYYREEENGRGNFPPRFSGLQFPNYSSELNVNALELDDSALYLCASSLGTSGRLEFFGPGTRLTVL.

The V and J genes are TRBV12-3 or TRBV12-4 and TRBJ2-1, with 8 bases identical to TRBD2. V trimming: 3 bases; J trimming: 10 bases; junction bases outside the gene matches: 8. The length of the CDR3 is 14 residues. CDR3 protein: CASSFGAGGREQFF. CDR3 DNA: TGTGCCAGCAGTTTCGGTGCGGGAGGCCGCGAGCAGTTCTTC.

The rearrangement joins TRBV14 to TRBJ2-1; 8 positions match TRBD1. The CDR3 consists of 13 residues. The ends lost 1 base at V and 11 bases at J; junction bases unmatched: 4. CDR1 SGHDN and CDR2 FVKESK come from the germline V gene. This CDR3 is CASSQGDRRKQFF. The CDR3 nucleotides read TGTGCCAGCAGCCAAGGGGACAGGAGGAAGCAGTTCTTC.

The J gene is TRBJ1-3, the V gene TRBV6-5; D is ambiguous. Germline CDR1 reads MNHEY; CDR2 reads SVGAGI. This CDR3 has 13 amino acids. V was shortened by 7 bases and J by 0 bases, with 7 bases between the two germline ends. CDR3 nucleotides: TGTGCCAGCACAGGAGCCTCTGGAAACACCATATATTTT. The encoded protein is CASTGASGNTIYF.

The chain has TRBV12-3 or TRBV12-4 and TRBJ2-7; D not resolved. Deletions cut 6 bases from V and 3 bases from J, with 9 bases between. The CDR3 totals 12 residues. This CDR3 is CASSPTFYEQYF. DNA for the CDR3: TGTGCCAGCAGCCCTACGTTCTACGAGCAGTACTTC.

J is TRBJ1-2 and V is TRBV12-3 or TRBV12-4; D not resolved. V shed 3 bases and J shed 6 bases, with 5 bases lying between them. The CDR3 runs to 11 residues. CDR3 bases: TGTGCCAGCAGTTTCCGAGATGGCTACACCTTC. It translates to CASSFRDGYTF.

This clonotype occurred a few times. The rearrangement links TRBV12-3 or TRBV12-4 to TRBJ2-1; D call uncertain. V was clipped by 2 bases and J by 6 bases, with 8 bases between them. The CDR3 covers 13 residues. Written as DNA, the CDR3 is TGTGCCAGCAGTTTATTCGGGCGCAATGAGCAGTTCTTC. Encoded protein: CASSLFGRNEQFF.

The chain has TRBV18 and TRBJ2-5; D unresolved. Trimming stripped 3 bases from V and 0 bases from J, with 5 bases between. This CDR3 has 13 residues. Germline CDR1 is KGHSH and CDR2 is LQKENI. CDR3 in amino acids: CASSPRDQETQYF. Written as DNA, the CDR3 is TGTGCCAGCTCACCCCGAGACCAAGAGACCCAGTACTTC.

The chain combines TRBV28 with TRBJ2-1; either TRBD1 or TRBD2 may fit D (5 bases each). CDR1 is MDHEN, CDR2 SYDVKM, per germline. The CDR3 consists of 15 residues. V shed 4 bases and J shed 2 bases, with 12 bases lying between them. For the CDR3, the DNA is TGTGCCAGCAGTTCCCAAAGGGACCCCTACAATGAGCAGTTCTTC. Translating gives CASSSQRDPYNEQFF.

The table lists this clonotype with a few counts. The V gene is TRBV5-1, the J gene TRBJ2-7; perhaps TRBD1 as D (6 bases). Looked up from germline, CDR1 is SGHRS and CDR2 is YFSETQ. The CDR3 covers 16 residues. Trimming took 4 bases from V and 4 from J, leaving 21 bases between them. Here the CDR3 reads CASSPGPRDTLYEQYF. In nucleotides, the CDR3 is TGCGCCAGCAGCCCGGGGCCTCGGGACACTTTATACGAGCAGTACTTC.

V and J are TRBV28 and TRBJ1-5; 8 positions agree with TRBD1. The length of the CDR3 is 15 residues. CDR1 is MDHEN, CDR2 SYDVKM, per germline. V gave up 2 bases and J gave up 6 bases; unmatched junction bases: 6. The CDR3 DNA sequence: TGTGCCAGCAGTTTACCCCAGGGGGCCGGTCAGCCCCAGCATTTT. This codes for CASSLPQGAGQPQHF.

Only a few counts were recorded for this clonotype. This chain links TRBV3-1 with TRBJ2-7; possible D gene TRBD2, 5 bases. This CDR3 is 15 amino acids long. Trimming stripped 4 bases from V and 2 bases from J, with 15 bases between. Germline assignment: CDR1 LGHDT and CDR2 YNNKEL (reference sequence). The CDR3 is CASSREDGNTYEQYF. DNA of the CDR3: TGTGCCAGCAGCCGAGAGGACGGGAATACCTACGAGCAGTACTTC.

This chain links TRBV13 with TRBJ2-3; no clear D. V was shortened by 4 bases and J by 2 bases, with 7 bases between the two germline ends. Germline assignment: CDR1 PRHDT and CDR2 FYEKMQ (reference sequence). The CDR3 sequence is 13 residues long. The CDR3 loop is CASSSIPTDTQYF. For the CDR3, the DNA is TGTGCCAGCAGCTCGATCCCCACAGATACGCAGTATTTT.